Included here is one T cell receptor beta chain sequence, with context. This sample stems from a study of blood T cell repertoires in COVID-19. Whole-study context: In each case, the material was cDNA or gDNA derived from T cells, B-cell-depleted T cells, or PBMCs.

As handled by the study authors: Estimated nucleated cell counts came from reference gene primer amplification. Clones were sequenced by immunoSEQ multiplex PCR, and TCRdb holds only the in-frame ones, with some missing. That table is the source of V, J and clone size, and D and trimming were worked out from the DNA. This repertoire shows 65,000 to 90,000 clones, about 90% found once; its top ten account for around 5.4%. This CDR3 is built from 14 residues. The V gene lost 7 bases and the J gene lost 0 bases, with 9 bases spanning the gap. Per the germline V gene, CDR1 is SNHLY and CDR2 is FYNNEI. The chain employs TRBV2 and TRBJ1-4; D may be TRBD1 (5 bases). The receptor was isolated from a human donor in a cohort sampled during active COVID-19. Source material: peripheral blood. The chain's CDR3 is CASKETATNEKLFF. CDR3 sequence (DNA): TGTGCCAGCAAGGAGACAGCAACTAATGAAAAACTGTTTTTT.